Below are 11 T cell receptor beta chains sequenced from a single sample in a study of shared T cell receptors in the human thymus. This table comes from immunoSEQ multiplex PCR, and its TCRdb copy is limited to in-frame clones, with some not included. Of hundreds of thousands of clones in the sample, around 87% were seen once. This sample was shared with a second study, whose subject was human thymus T cells.

The sample was thymocytes. These TCRs come from a boy less than two years old with a congenital heart defect.

The V call is TRBV30, the J call TRBJ1-2; a possible D gene is TRBD1 (6 bases). Germline CDR1 is GTSNPN and CDR2 is SVGIG (reference sequence). This CDR3 has 13 amino acids. V lost 1 base and J lost 5, with 11 bases in between. CDR3 bases: TGTGCCTGGAGTGGCCGTAGGGGGTATGGCTACACCTTC. Protein product: CAWSGRRGYGYTF.

The rearrangement links TRBV11-2 to TRBJ2-1, with TRBD1 matching 9 bases. The V and J ends lost 0 bases and 5 bases, in that order; junction bases with no gene match: 8. The germline V gene encodes CDR1 SGHAT and CDR2 FQNNGV. The CDR3 contains 17 residues. The CDR3 region is CASSLDPGQGFHNEQFF. CDR3 DNA sequence: TGTGCCAGCAGCTTAGATCCGGGACAGGGTTTTCACAATGAGCAGTTCTTC.

The chain has TRBV5-1 and TRBJ2-2, with 13 positions matching TRBD2. The CDR3 spans 17 residues. V was pared by 1 base and J by 5 bases, with 5 bases of the junction left unmatched. Germline CDR1 SGHRS, CDR2 YFSETQ. This CDR3 reads CASSLRPGLAGTGELFF. The CDR3 coding sequence is TGCGCCAGCAGCTTGCGCCCGGGACTAGCGGGAACCGGGGAGCTGTTTTTT.

In this sample, this clone turned up once. This rearrangement joins TRBV5-1 to TRBJ2-7; 9 bases map to TRBD1. With V trimmed by 4 bases and J by 4 bases, 6 bases remained unmatched. Germline V gene sequence: CDR1 SGHRS, CDR2 YFSETQ. CDR3 length equals 14 residues. This CDR3 reads CASSLRDREYEQYF. The CDR3, as DNA: TGCGCCAGCAGCCTACGGGACAGGGAGTACGAGCAGTACTTC.

This clone has only one observation. V usage is TRBV7-9 and J usage is TRBJ1-5, with unresolved D. Deletions cut 5 bases from V and 1 base from J, with 9 bases between. Germline V CDR1 and CDR2: SEHNR, FQNEAQ (reference sequence). The CDR3 totals 14 residues. This chain's CDR3 is CASSERESNQPQHF. CDR3 nucleotide sequence: TGTGCCAGCAGCGAAAGGGAGAGCAATCAGCCCCAGCATTTT. Complete variable domain (other parts from reference TRBV7-9 and TRBJ1-5): DTGVSQNPRHKITKRGQNVTFRCDPISEHNRLYWYRQTLGQGPEFLTYFQNEAQLEKSRLLSDRFSAERPKGSFSTLEIQRTEQGDSAMYLCASSERESNQPQHFGDGTRLSIL.

CDR3 protein: CASSYRTAYSYNEQFF. The CDR3 coding sequence is TGTGCCAGCAGTTACAGGACAGCCTACTCCTACAATGAGCAGTTCTTC. The rearrangement links TRBV6-5 to TRBJ2-1; D is possibly TRBD1 (6 bases). The CDR3 runs to 16 residues. V gave up 2 bases and J gave up 0 bases, with 11 bases separating them. Germline V gene data show CDR1 as MNHEY and CDR2 as SVGAGI.

The V and J genes are TRBV6-5 and TRBJ2-4, with a possible D match to TRBD2 (5 bases). The germline gives CDR1 MNHEY, CDR2 SVGAGI. V was cut by 2 bases and J by 1 base, with 9 bases left in between. CDR3 length equals 15 residues. This CDR3 reads CASSYIGEAKNIQYF. DNA of the CDR3: TGTGCCAGCAGTTACATCGGGGAGGCCAAAAACATTCAGTACTTC.

The rearrangement uses TRBV25-1 and TRBJ1-5; D gene unclear. With 2 bases removed from V and 3 bases from J, the gap between germline ends came to 8 bases. Germline V lookup: CDR1 MGHDK, CDR2 SYGVNS. CDR3 length equals 14 residues. CDR3: CASSEGHPNQPQHF. The CDR3 DNA reads as TGTGCCAGCAGTGAAGGGCACCCCAATCAGCCCCAGCATTTT.

The V and J genes are TRBV4-3 and TRBJ1-1; 9 nucleotides match TRBD1. Germline assignment: CDR1 LGHNA and CDR2 YSLEER. V was clipped by 8 bases and J by 4 bases; unmatched bases: 14. The length of the CDR3 is 16 residues. CDR3 sequence reads: CASGITDRGRCTEAFF. In DNA form, the CDR3 reads TGCGCCAGCGGAATTACCGACAGGGGGAGGTGCACTGAAGCTTTCTTT.

The CDR3 coding sequence is TGTGCCAGCAGCGACTTCCCGGGAGTTTCCGGGGAGCTGTTTTTT. Translating it yields CASSDFPGVSGELFF. This chain links TRBV6-1 with TRBJ2-2; TRBD2 is a possible D gene (6 bases). Trimming shortened V by 6 bases and J by 6 bases, and 17 bases separated the two germline ends. Germline V lookup: CDR1 MNHNS, CDR2 SASEGT. The CDR3 covers 15 residues.

V gene TRBV28 combines with J gene TRBJ1-1; 8 positions match TRBD1. The CDR3 consists of 15 residues. The trim removed 3 bases at V and 1 base at J, leaving 4 bases unmatched. Looked up from germline, CDR1 is MDHEN and CDR2 is SYDVKM. The CDR3 DNA reads TGTGCCAGCAGTTTCCGGACAGGGCAGAACACTGAAGCTTTCTTT. Its protein product is CASSFRTGQNTEAFF.